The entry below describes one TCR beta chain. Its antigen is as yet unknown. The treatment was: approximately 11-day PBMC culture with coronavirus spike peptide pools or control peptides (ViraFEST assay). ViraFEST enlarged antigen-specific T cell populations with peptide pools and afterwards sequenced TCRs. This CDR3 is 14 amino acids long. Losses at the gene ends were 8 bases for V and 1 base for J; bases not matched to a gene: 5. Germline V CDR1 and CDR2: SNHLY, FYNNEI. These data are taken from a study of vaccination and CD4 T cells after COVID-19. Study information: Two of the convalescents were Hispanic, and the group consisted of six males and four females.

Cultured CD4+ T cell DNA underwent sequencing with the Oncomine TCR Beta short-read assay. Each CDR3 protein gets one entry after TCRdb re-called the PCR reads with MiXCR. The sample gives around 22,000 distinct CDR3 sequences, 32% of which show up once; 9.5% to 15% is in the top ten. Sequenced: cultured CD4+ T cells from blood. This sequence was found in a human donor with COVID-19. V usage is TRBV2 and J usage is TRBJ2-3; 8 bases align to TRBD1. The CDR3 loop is CASGLGQGTDTQYF. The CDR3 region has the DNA TGTGCCAGCGGACTGGGACAGGGCACAGATACGCAGTATTTT.